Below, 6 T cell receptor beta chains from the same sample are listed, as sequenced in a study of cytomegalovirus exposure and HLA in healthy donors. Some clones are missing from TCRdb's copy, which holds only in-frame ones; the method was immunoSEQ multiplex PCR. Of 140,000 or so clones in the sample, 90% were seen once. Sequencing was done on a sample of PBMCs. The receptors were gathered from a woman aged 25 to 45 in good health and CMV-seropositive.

The CDR3 nucleotides are TGTGCCAGCAGAATAACGGAGACAGGGGGCAAAGTCTACGAGCAGTACTTC. This gives the protein CASRITETGGKVYEQYF. V is TRBV7-8 and J is TRBJ2-7, with 10 bases identical to TRBD1. The CDR3 contains 17 residues. Per the germline V gene, CDR1 is SGHVS and CDR2 is FQNEAQ. The V gene end was trimmed by 6 bases and the J gene end by 3 bases; junction bases not matched to a gene: 14.

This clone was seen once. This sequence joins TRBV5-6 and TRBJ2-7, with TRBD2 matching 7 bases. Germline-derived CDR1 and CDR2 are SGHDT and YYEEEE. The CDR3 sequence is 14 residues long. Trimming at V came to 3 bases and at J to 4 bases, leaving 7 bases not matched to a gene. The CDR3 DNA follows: TGTGCCAGCAGCTACGGACTAGTTTGGTACGAGCAGTACTTC. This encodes CASSYGLVWYEQYF.

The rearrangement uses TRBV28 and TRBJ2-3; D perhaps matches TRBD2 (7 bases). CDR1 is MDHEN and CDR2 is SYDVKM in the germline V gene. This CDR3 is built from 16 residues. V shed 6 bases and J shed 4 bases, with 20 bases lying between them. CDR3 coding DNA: TGTGCCAGCAGGGCCCGGGGCGGGGGCGACCCAGATACGCAGTATTTT. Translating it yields CASRARGGGDPDTQYF.

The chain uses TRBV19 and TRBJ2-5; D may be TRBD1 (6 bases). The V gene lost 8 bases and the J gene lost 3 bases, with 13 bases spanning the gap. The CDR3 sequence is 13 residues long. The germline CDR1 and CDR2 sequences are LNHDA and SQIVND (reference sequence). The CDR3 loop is CASSGQKKETQYF. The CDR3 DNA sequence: TGTGCCAGTTCTGGACAGAAGAAAGAGACCCAGTACTTC.

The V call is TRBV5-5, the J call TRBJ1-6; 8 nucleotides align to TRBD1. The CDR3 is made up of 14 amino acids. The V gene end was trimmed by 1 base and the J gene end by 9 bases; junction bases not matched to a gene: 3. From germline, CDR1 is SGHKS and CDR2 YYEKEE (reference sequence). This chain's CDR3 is CASSLIRGPSPLHF. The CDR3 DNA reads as TGTGCCAGCAGCTTGATCAGGGGGCCTTCACCCCTCCACTTT.

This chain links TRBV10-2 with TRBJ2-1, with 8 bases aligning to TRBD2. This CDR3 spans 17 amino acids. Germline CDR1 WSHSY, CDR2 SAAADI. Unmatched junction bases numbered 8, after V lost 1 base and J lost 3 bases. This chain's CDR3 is CASSEFGSGVLYNEQFF. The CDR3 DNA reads TGCGCCAGCAGTGAGTTTGGTAGCGGGGTACTCTACAATGAGCAGTTCTTC.